Below are 7 T cell receptor beta chains sequenced from a single sample in a study of T cells after yellow fever vaccination (dated by TCRdb to the late 2010s). In light of the paper, this sample's treatment or condition label describes: live attenuated yellow fever vaccine strain. Libraries were constructed by 5' RACE. The sample was run on an Illumina NovaSeq 6000. TCRdb reprocessed the public reads (quality trimming at Q25 with fastp, clone calling with MiXCR) and kept in-frame beta chains. CDR3 protein duplicates are merged, each entry listing the most common genes and DNA. The sample table shows 120,000 or so distinct CDR3 sequences, and around 15% are seen once. Of the sample, about 42% falls within the top ten clones. Material: CD8+ T cells sorted from PBMCs, obtained 5 days after the yellow fever booster vaccination. The receptor source for this set is a young man who received the YFV17D yellow fever vaccine.

This clonotype appeared a few times. The chain recombines TRBV19 with TRBJ1-2; no clear D gene. V lost 5 bases to trimming and J lost 4 bases, with 8 bases between them. Germline CDR1 reads LNHDA; CDR2 reads SQIVND (reference sequence). The CDR3 contains 12 residues. CDR3 sequence: CASSPSIYGYTF. In DNA, the CDR3 is TGTGCCAGTAGTCCAAGTATCTATGGCTACACCTTC.

This clonotype was found a few times. The chain's CDR3 is CASSRGGYTDTQYF. CDR3 nucleotides: TGTGCCAGCAGCCGCGGGGGGTACACAGATACGCAGTATTTT. This sequence joins TRBV7-8 and TRBJ2-3; 8 bases align to TRBD2. Germline CDR1 is SGHVS and CDR2 is FQNEAQ. Germline trimming cut 5 bases from V and 2 bases from J; bases unmatched to any gene: 3. The CDR3 is 14 amino acids.

This chain uses TRBV4-1 with TRBJ1-1; D remains ambiguous. From germline, CDR1 is MGHRA and CDR2 YSYEKL. V was trimmed by 0 bases and J by 11 bases, leaving 13 bases between them. This CDR3 has 13 residues. The CDR3 region is CASSQENVGLAFF. CDR3 DNA sequence: TGCGCCAGCAGCCAAGAAAATGTAGGCCTGGCTTTCTTT.

V and J are TRBV6-6 and TRBJ1-1; D ambiguous. This CDR3 region has 12 residues. Germline V gene data show CDR1 as MNHNY and CDR2 as SVGAGI (reference sequence). Trimming cost V 6 bases and J 6 bases, with 11 bases left between them. The CDR3 bases are TGTGCCAGCAGCCTCGTGTGGCCTGAAGCTTTCTTT. This encodes CASSLVWPEAFF.

This clonotype was recorded a few times. This chain joins TRBV12-3 or TRBV12-4 and TRBJ2-2; D is perhaps TRBD1 or TRBD2 (6 bases each). The V gene lost 1 base and the J gene lost 7 bases, with 10 bases spanning the gap. The CDR3 has 14 residues. CDR3 DNA sequence: TGTGCCAGCAGTTTAGTAGGGGGGAACGGGGAGCTGTTTTTT. Protein product: CASSLVGGNGELFF.

This clonotype was counted a few times. The chain couples TRBV5-5 to TRBJ1-4, with 9 bases aligning to TRBD1. V shed 8 bases and J 1 base; nucleotides not matched to a gene: 12. CDR1 and CDR2 (germline): SGHKS, YYEKEE (reference sequence). The CDR3 has 17 residues. CDR3 DNA sequence: TGTGCCAGTCGGACGGGGACAGGGATTATAACTAATGAAAAACTGTTTTTT. Residues: CASRTGTGIITNEKLFF.

This chain connects TRBV4-1 to TRBJ2-2, with TRBD2 as a possible D gene (6 bases). The germline CDR1 and CDR2 sequences are MGHRA and YSYEKL. The V gene lost 2 bases and the J gene lost 7 bases, with 14 bases spanning the gap. This CDR3 is 15 amino acids long. The chain's CDR3 is CASSQILAPGGELFF. CDR3 DNA sequence: TGCGCCAGCAGCCAAATACTAGCCCCGGGCGGGGAGCTGTTTTTT.